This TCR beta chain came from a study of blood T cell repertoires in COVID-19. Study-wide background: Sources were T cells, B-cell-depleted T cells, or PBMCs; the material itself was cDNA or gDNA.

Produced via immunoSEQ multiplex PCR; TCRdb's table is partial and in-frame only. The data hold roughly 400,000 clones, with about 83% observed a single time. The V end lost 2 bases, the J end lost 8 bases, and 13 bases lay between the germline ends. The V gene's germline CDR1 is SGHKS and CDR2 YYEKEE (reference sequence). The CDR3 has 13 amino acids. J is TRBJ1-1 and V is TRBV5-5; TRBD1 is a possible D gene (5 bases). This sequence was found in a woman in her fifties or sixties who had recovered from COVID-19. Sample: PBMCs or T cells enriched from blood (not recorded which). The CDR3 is CASSFQGGREAFF. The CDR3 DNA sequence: TGTGCCAGCAGCTTCCAGGGAGGGCGAGAAGCTTTCTTT.